This T cell receptor (beta chain) was retrieved from a study of T cells in Graves' hyperthyroidism and ophthalmopathy. General observations from the study: The model predicted ophthalmopathy a median approximately 6 months before onset. Using 13 V-J features, a model discriminated ophthalmopathy from stable hyperthyroidism.

This clonotype has at least ten counts. Its antigen is undetermined. Over 18 months, lack of ophthalmopathy progression marked Graves' hyperthyroidism as stable. Aged 18 to 65, the patients had hyperthyroidism that was newly diagnosed and had lasted under 2 months. Germline values: CDR1 GTSNPN, CDR2 SVGIG (reference sequence). This CDR3 contains 12 residues. The V segment lost 8 bases and the J segment 0 bases; nucleotides outside the gene matches: 1. It was RNA transcripts that yielded the amplified TCR beta CDR3 regions. Initially, a first-round RT-PCR of the TCR CDR3 employed the HTBI primer set. From the multiplex PCR reads, TCRdb called clonotypes with MiXCR, one entry per CDR3 protein. This table has about 400,000 distinct CDR3 sequences, 14% to 15% appearing once.

The sequence was collected from a woman in her twenties or thirties with Graves' hyperthyroidism. Sequenced sample: blood. The J gene is TRBJ2-1, the V gene TRBV30, with TRBD2 identical over 7 bases. CDR3 DNA sequence: TGTGCCCTAGCGGTCTCCTACAATGAGCAGTTCTTC. It translates to CALAVSYNEQFF.